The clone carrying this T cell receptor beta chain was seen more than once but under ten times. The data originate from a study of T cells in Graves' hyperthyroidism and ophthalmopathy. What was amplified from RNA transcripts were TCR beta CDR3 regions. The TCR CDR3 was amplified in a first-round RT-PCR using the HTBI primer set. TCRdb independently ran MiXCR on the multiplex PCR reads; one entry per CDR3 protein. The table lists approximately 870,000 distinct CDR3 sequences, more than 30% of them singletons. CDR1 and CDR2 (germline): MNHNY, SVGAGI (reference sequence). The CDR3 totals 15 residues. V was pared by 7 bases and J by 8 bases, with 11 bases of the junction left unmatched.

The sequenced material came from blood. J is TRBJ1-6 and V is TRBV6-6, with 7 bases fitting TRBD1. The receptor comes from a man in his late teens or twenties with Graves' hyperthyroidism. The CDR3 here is CASTPGTALHSPLHF. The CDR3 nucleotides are TGTGCCAGCACCCCGGGGACAGCGCTGCATTCACCCCTCCACTTT.